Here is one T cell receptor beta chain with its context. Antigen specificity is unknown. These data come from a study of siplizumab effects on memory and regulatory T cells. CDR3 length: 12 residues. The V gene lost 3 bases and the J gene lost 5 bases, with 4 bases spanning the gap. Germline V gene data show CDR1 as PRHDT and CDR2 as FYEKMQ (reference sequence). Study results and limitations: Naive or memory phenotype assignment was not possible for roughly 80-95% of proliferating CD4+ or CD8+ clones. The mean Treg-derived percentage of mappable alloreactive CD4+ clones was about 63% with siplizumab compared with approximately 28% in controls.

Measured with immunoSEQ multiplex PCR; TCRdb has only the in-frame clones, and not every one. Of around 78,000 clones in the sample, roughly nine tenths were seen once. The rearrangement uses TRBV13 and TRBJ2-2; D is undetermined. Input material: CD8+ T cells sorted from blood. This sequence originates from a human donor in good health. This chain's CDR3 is CASSLGTGELFF. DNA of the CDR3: TGTGCCAGCAGCTTGGGTACCGGGGAGCTGTTTTTT.